The 14 T cell receptor beta chains given below trace back to one sample, sequenced in a study of blood T cell repertoires in COVID-19. Profiling relied on immunoSEQ multiplex PCR, and the TCRdb table lists in-frame clones only, not all of them. The data contain roughly 200,000 clones, over 70% of them singletons. The sample consisted of peripheral blood. These TCRs come from a woman older than 75 with acute or convalescent COVID-19.

The V call is TRBV7-2, the J call TRBJ1-5; D ambiguous. V dropped 1 base and J dropped 10 bases, with 8 bases sitting between them. CDR3 length: 12 residues. The germline V gene has CDR1 SGHTA and CDR2 FQGNSA. The CDR3 protein is CASSLVRAPQHF. CDR3 in DNA: TGTGCCAGCAGCTTAGTTAGAGCACCCCAGCATTTT.

The chain uses TRBV9 and TRBJ2-7; D is possibly TRBD1 (6 bases). Germline V CDR1 and CDR2: SGDLS, YYNGEE. There are 15 residues in the CDR3. V lost 0 bases, J lost 6 bases, and 16 bases lay in between. The CDR3 region has the DNA TGTGCCAGCAGCGTAGACGGCAGGGGAGTAGGCGAGCAGTACTTC. Residues: CASSVDGRGVGEQYF.

This rearrangement joins TRBV25-1 to TRBJ2-1, with TRBD1 identical over 7 bases. V shed 8 bases, J shed 9 bases, and the junction held 16 bases outside the gene matches. This CDR3 spans 15 amino acids. The germline gives CDR1 MGHDK, CDR2 SYGVNS. This CDR3 reads CASRKTGLKISEQFF. The DNA of the CDR3 is TGTGCCAGCCGAAAGACAGGGTTAAAGATCAGTGAGCAGTTCTTC.

The chain uses TRBV19 and TRBJ2-5; TRBD2 is a possible D gene (6 bases). Germline assignment: CDR1 LNHDA and CDR2 SQIVND (reference sequence). The ends were cut back, 8 bases at V and 2 bases at J, with 12 bases in the middle. There are 13 residues in the CDR3. The CDR3 DNA follows: TGTGCCAGTTCGAGGGAGGAACAAGAGACCCAGTACTTC. Translated: CASSREEQETQYF. The entire variable domain, with the rest obtained from reference TRBV19 and TRBJ2-5, is as follows: DGGITQSPKYLFRKEGQNVTLSCEQNLNHDAMYWYRQDPGQGLRLIYYSQIVNDFQKGDIAEGYSVSREKKESFPLTVTSAQKNPTAFYLCASSREEQETQYFGPGTRLLVL.

This sequence joins TRBV19 and TRBJ2-3; D perhaps matches TRBD1 (5 bases). Trimming shortened V by 3 bases and J by 2 bases, and 12 bases separated the two germline ends. The germline CDR1 and CDR2 sequences are LNHDA and SQIVND (reference sequence). CDR3 length: 15 amino acids. The CDR3 sequence is CASSIYSGATDTQYF. The CDR3 bases are TGTGCCAGTAGTATCTATAGTGGGGCCACAGATACGCAGTATTTT.

The genes are TRBV28 and TRBJ1-1; D possibly corresponds to TRBD1 (5 bases). The CDR3 contains 13 residues. Germline V lookup: CDR1 MDHEN, CDR2 SYDVKM. Trimming removed 5 bases at V and 8 bases at J, with 15 bases between. The CDR3 region has the DNA TGTGCCAGCAGTCCAGCCATCAAGGGGGAAGCTTTCTTT. It encodes CASSPAIKGEAFF.

CDR3 sequence (DNA): TGTGCCAGCAGCTTGGCGACAGGGGCTAATGAAAAACTGTTTTTT. Its protein is CASSLATGANEKLFF. The chain combines TRBV5-5 with TRBJ1-4, with 8 bases that match TRBD1. V lost 0 bases to trimming and J lost 3 bases; unmatched junction nucleotides: 1. The germline gives CDR1 SGHKS, CDR2 YYEKEE (reference sequence). This CDR3 region has 15 residues. The whole variable domain, filled in from reference TRBV5-5 and TRBJ1-4, reads DAGVTQSPTHLIKTRGQQVTLRCSPISGHKSVSWYQQVLGQGPQFIFQYYEKEERGRGNFPDRFSARQFPNYSSELNVNALLLGDSALYLCASSLATGANEKLFFGSGTQLSVL.

The CDR3 region has the DNA TGTGCCAGCAGTTGGAGGGTAATAGGTGAAAAACTGTTTTTT. Its translation is CASSWRVIGEKLFF. The rearrangement links TRBV2 to TRBJ1-4; D is unclear. The V end lost 5 bases, the J end lost 7 bases, and 14 bases lay between the germline ends. Looked up from germline, CDR1 is SNHLY and CDR2 is FYNNEI. This CDR3 region has 14 residues.

The chain employs TRBV19 and TRBJ2-7, with 7 bases aligning to TRBD2. V lost 2 bases and J lost 1; bases outside the gene matches: 8. CDR1 and CDR2 from the germline V gene are LNHDA and SQIVND (reference sequence). The CDR3 spans 16 residues. CDR3 DNA sequence: TGTGCCAGTAGTATATCCCCAGCGGGAACATCCTACGAGCAGTACTTC. Translation: CASSISPAGTSYEQYF.

This clone was picked up a small number of times. The J gene is TRBJ2-3, the V gene TRBV5-1; D is unresolved. The V gene's germline CDR1 is SGHRS and CDR2 YFSETQ. This CDR3 region has 14 residues. V dropped 3 bases and J dropped 3 bases, with 11 bases sitting between them. In DNA, the CDR3 is TGCGCCAGCAGCTCTCAGGTTTTAACAGATACGCAGTATTTT. Amino acid sequence: CASSSQVLTDTQYF.

A few counts support this clone. V and J are TRBV12-3 or TRBV12-4 and TRBJ2-7; D unresolved. V lost 4 bases to trimming and J lost 0 bases, with 7 bases between them. The CDR3 sequence is 13 residues long. CDR3 sequence: CASSSPFSYEQYF. CDR3 bases: TGTGCCAGCAGTTCCCCCTTCTCCTACGAGCAGTACTTC.

The chain couples TRBV10-2 to TRBJ2-1, with unresolved D. The CDR3 runs to 15 residues. In germline, CDR1 is WSHSY, CDR2 SAAADI. Between the trimmed V and J ends, which lost 0 bases and 6 bases, there was a span of 12 bases. The CDR3 DNA follows: TGCGCCAGCAGTGAGTCTAATCGAGGCCTCAATGAGCAGTTCTTC. Residues: CASSESNRGLNEQFF.

This chain joins TRBV27 and TRBJ1-1; 8 positions agree with TRBD1. CDR3 length: 18 amino acids. V gave up 4 bases and J gave up 4 bases; unmatched junction bases: 17. CDR1 MNHEY and CDR2 SMNVEV come from the germline V gene (reference sequence). The CDR3 loop is CASSSWLGQVIGSTEAFF. The CDR3 nucleotides read TGTGCCAGCAGTTCCTGGCTGGGACAGGTGATCGGTAGCACTGAAGCTTTCTTT.

This chain uses TRBV5-1 with TRBJ1-2, with TRBD1 identical over 9 bases. The germline V gene encodes CDR1 SGHRS and CDR2 YFSETQ. The CDR3 runs 13 residues. The trim removed 6 bases at V and 8 bases at J, leaving 8 bases unmatched. The DNA for the CDR3 is TGCGCCAGCACAGCGTCGGACAGGGGAGGCTACACCTTC. The encoded protein is CASTASDRGGYTF. Full variable domain (outside the CDR3, taken from reference TRBV5-1 and TRBJ1-2): KAGVTQTPRYLIKTRGQQVTLSCSPISGHRSVSWYQQTPGQGLQFLFEYFSETQRNKGNFPGRFSGRQFSNSRSEMNVSTLELGDSALYLCASTASDRGGYTFGSGTRLTVV.